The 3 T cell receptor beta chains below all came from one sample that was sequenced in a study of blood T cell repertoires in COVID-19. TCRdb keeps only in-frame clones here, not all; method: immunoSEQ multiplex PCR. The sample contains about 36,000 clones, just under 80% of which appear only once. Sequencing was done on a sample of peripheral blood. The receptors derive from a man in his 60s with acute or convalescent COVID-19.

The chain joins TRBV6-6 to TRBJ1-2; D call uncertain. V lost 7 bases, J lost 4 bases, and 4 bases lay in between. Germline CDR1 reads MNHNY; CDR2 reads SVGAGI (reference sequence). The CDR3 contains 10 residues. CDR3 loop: CASNGYGYTF. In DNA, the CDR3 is TGTGCCAGCAACGGCTATGGCTACACCTTC.

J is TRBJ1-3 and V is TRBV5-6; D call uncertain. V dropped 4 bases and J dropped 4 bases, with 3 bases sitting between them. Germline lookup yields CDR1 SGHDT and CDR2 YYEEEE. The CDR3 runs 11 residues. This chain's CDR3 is CASSQGNTIYF. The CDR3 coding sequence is TGTGCCAGCAGCCAAGGAAACACCATATATTTT.

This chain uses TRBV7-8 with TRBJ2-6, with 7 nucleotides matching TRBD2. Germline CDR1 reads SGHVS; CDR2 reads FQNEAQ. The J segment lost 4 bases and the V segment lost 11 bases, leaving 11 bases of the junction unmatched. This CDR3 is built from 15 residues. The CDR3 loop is CAGGRGLYGANVLTF. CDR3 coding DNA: TGTGCCGGAGGGAGGGGCCTGTACGGGGCCAACGTCCTGACTTTC.